A selection of T cell receptor beta chains follows, all from one sample in a study of T cell responses to AZD1222 COVID-19 vaccine. Profiling relied on immunoSEQ multiplex PCR, and the TCRdb table lists in-frame clones only, not all of them. The data hold 160,000 or so clones, with about 88% observed a single time. The sequencing used peripheral blood, collected on day 0 of AZD1222 vaccination. Receptors originate from an adult in good health. CDR3s include the opening cysteine and the closing phenylalanine or tryptophan. Each record gives: clone size, D gene, J gene, V gene, CDR3 DNA, CDR3 protein. D genes are given only for firm matches. Clone size, where shown, is once, few, many, or a class for clones that have expanded.

once TRBD2 TRBJ2-5 TRBV7-9 TGTGCCAGCAGCTTAGGACTAGCGGGGGGGCCTGAAGAGACCCAGTACTTC CASSLGLAGGPEETQYF
few NA TRBJ1-5 TRBV3-1/TRBV3-2 TGTGCCAGCAGCCAAGAGATGGGGAAGGCAGGCAATCAGCCCCAGCATTTT CASSQEMGKAGNQPQHF
NA NA TRBJ1-3 TRBV6-1 TGTGCCAGCAGTGAAAGGGGGTCTGGAAACACCATATATTTT CASSERGSGNTIYF
NA NA TRBJ2-1 TRBV6-5 TGTGCCAGCAGGACCCAGGGTAGGAATGAGCAGTTCTTC CASRTQGRNEQFF
once NA TRBJ2-5 TRBV7-9 TGTGCCAGCAGCTTAAGTCGACTAGAAGAGACCCAGTACTTC CASSLSRLEETQYF
NA NA TRBJ1-2 TRBV3-1/TRBV3-2 TGTGCCAGCAGCCAAGGTCAAGGGACCTATGGCTACACCTTC CASSQGQGTYGYTF
once NA TRBJ1-1 TRBV24-1 TGTGCCACCAGTGATAACAGGAACACTGAAGCTTTCTTT CATSDNRNTEAFF
NA NA TRBJ1-5 TRBV6-5 TGTGCCAGCCGTAGGTTCTCGGGTGGCAATCAGCCCCAGCATTTT CASRRFSGGNQPQHF
once NA TRBJ1-6 TRBV5-8 TGTGCCAGCAGCTTGTTCCGGTCACCCCTCCACTTT CASSLFRSPLHF
NA NA TRBJ2-5 TRBV4-2 TGTGCCAGCAGCCAAGATTGGCTAGGCAACCAAGAGACCCAGTACTTC CASSQDWLGNQETQYF
NA NA TRBJ1-3 TRBV18 TGTGCCAGCTCACCACGAGGTCAGAGCTCTGGAAACACCATATATTTT CASSPRGQSSGNTIYF
NA NA TRBJ2-4 TRBV21-1 TGTGCCAGCAGCAAAGCGCGGGACGTGGGACTACCAGCCAAAAACATTCAGTACTTC CASSKARDVGLPAKNIQYF
NA NA TRBJ2-1 TRBV25-1 TGTGCCAGCAGATGGACGGACTACAATGAGCAGTTCTTC CASRWTDYNEQFF
NA NA TRBJ1-4 TRBV20-1 TGCAGTGCTAGTATCGGGAAGGTGTATGAAAAACTGTTTTTT CSASIGKVYEKLFF
NA NA TRBJ2-7 TRBV6-4 TGTGCCAGCAGTGACGTCCAGGTGTACGAGCAGTACTTC CASSDVQVYEQYF
NA TRBD1 TRBJ2-1 TRBV5-4 TGTGCCAGCAGCTTTCCCTTGACAGGGGGCCTCAATGAGCAGTTCTTC CASSFPLTGGLNEQFF
few TRBD1 TRBJ2-5 TRBV6-6 TGTGCCAGCCGTCCTAGGGGGCCCACCGCCTCACAAGAGACCCAGTACTTC CASRPRGPTASQETQYF
NA NA TRBJ1-2 TRBV25-1 TGTGCCAGCAGTGTTGGCTGGGGCTACACCTTC CASSVGWGYTF
NA NA TRBJ1-3 TRBV12-5 TGTGCTAGTGGTTACTCCAGGGGAAACACCATATATTTT CASGYSRGNTIYF
NA TRBD1 TRBJ2-7 TRBV6-2/TRBV6-3 TGTGCCAGCAGTCGGGGCAGGTTTGGGCAGGGGGCTTACGAGCAGTACTTC CASSRGRFGQGAYEQYF
NA NA TRBJ1-6 TRBV7-2 TGTGCCAGCAGCTTACAAGGATCGTCACCCCTCCACTTT CASSLQGSSPLHF
NA NA TRBJ2-3 TRBV11-2 TGTGCCAGCAGCTTAGATACGCAGTATTTT CASSLDTQYF
NA NA TRBJ1-3 TRBV2 TGTGCCAGCTCCCGTCCTCTGGAGGGAAACACCATATATTTT CASSRPLEGNTIYF